The next 16 T cell receptor beta chains were all read from a single sample in a study of shared clonotypes between healthy human individuals. Profiling relied on immunoSEQ multiplex PCR, and the TCRdb table lists in-frame clones only, not all of them. This repertoire shows over a million clones, roughly 96% found once; its top ten account for over 1%. Material for sequencing was naive CD4+ T cells sorted from blood. Stated subset: CD45RA+ positively selected. The receptors stem from a man younger than 45 in good health.

The rearrangement links TRBV18 to TRBJ1-1, with 7 nucleotides matching TRBD1. Trimming removed 2 bases from V and 3 bases from J; junction bases left unmatched: 6. Germline values: CDR1 KGHSH, CDR2 LQKENI. The CDR3 length is 15 residues. CDR3: CASSPYDRVDTEAFF. Here the CDR3 DNA reads TGTGCCAGCTCACCATACGACAGGGTGGACACTGAAGCTTTCTTT.

This clone was seen a single time. The chain joins TRBV7-9 to TRBJ2-7; 9 positions agree with TRBD1. The CDR3 extends over 16 amino acids. V shed 0 bases, J shed 4 bases, and the junction held 7 bases outside the gene matches. Germline V gives CDR1 SEHNR, CDR2 FQNEAQ (reference sequence). CDR3 DNA sequence: TGTGCCAGCAGCTTAGCTTTGACAGGGGGTATATACGAGCAGTACTTC. This translates into CASSLALTGGIYEQYF.

CDR3 in DNA: TGTGCCAGCAGCTCGCCCGGGACAGGGACTTTAGGGGCCAACGTCCTGACTTTC. Protein product: CASSSPGTGTLGANVLTF. The chain links TRBV5-4 to TRBJ2-6; TRBD1 matches at 9 bases. This CDR3 spans 18 amino acids. From germline, CDR1 is SGHNT and CDR2 YYREEE (reference sequence). Trimming took 3 bases from V and 4 from J; bases not matched to a gene: 11.

The chain carries TRBV5-1 and TRBJ2-7, with TRBD2 matching over 11 bases. This CDR3 is built from 15 residues. Losses at the gene ends were 4 bases for V and 4 bases for J; bases not matched to a gene: 7. CDR1 and CDR2 from the germline V gene are SGHRS and YFSETQ. The chain's CDR3 is CASSKLAGAAYEQYF. For the CDR3, the DNA is TGCGCCAGCAGCAAACTAGCGGGAGCTGCATACGAGCAGTACTTC.

The chain couples TRBV6-1 to TRBJ2-1; the D is unclear. Germline CDR1 is MNHNS and CDR2 is SASEGT. The CDR3 is 14 amino acids. The ends were cut back, 1 base at V and 5 bases at J, with 9 bases in the middle. The CDR3 is CASSEVVQNNEQFF. The CDR3 nucleotides are TGTGCCAGCAGTGAAGTTGTTCAGAACAATGAGCAGTTCTTC.

The chain has TRBV30 and TRBJ2-1; 12 nucleotides line up with TRBD2. The CDR3 extends over 14 amino acids. V lost 1 base to trimming and J lost 9 bases; unmatched junction nucleotides: 4. Germline CDR1 and CDR2: GTSNPN and SVGIG (reference sequence). The CDR3 region has the DNA TGTGCCTGGAGTGAGACTAGCGGGAGTGGTGAGCAGTTCTTC. It encodes CAWSETSGSGEQFF.

The chain links TRBV6-1 to TRBJ2-1; perhaps D is TRBD1 or TRBD2 (5 bases each). Germline V gene lookup returns CDR1 MNHNS and CDR2 SASEGT. The CDR3 runs 14 residues. V lost 8 bases, J lost 5 bases, and 16 bases lay in between. This CDR3 is CASGGVTINNEQFF. The DNA for the CDR3 is TGTGCCAGCGGGGGAGTCACAATAAACAATGAGCAGTTCTTC.

The gene calls are TRBV18 and TRBJ1-4, with D perhaps matching TRBD1 (5 bases). Germline V CDR1 and CDR2: KGHSH, LQKENI. The CDR3 runs to 14 residues. Trimming stripped 4 bases from V and 1 base from J, with 7 bases between. CDR3 residues: CASSLQGTNEKLFF. CDR3 nucleotide sequence: TGTGCCAGCTCACTTCAGGGAACTAATGAAAAACTGTTTTTT.

The chain links TRBV5-1 to TRBJ2-2; no reliable D call. This CDR3 is built from 14 residues. The germline V and J ends were trimmed by 2 bases and 7 bases, with 12 bases remaining between them. Per the germline V gene, CDR1 is SGHRS and CDR2 is YFSETQ. CDR3 protein: CASSLDSLGGELFF. Here the CDR3 DNA reads TGCGCCAGCAGCTTAGACTCGCTCGGCGGGGAGCTGTTTTTT.

This chain joins TRBV10-3 and TRBJ2-3; D may be TRBD1 (7 bases). V was cut by 6 bases and J by 0 bases, with 13 bases left in between. The CDR3 extends over 15 amino acids. Germline V gives CDR1 ENHRY, CDR2 SYGVKD. The DNA of the CDR3 is TGTGCCATCAGGGAGACAGGGACTAGCACAGATACGCAGTATTTT. It yields the protein CAIRETGTSTDTQYF.

The chain recombines TRBV21-1 with TRBJ2-1; no DNA check was done on the table's D call, TRBD1. TRBV21-1 is shown as a pseudogene. The CDR3 is 12 residues long. CDR3 amino acids: CASSPNYNEQFF. The CDR3 coding sequence is TGTGCCAGCAGCCCAAACTACAATGAGCAGTTCTTC.

The chain couples TRBV30 to TRBJ2-1, with D unresolved. Germline V gene lookup returns CDR1 GTSNPN and CDR2 SVGIG (reference sequence). CDR3 length: 15 amino acids. Trimming stripped 0 bases from V and 5 bases from J, with 14 bases between. The CDR3 here is CAWSVIGIVDNEQFF. CDR3 DNA sequence: TGTGCCTGGAGTGTAATAGGGATTGTGGACAATGAGCAGTTCTTC. Looking up the rest from reference TRBV30 and TRBJ2-1 gives the full variable domain: SQTIHQWPATLVQPVGSPLSLECTVEGTSNPNLYWYRQAAGRGLQLLFYSVGIGQISSEVPQNLSASRPQDRQFILSSKKLLLSDSGFYLCAWSVIGIVDNEQFFGPGTRLTVL.

The J gene is TRBJ2-1, the V gene TRBV7-2; 9 bases map to TRBD1. CDR3 length: 16 residues. Germline V gene sequence: CDR1 SGHTA, CDR2 FQGNSA. J was trimmed by 8 bases and V by 5 bases; bases with no gene match: 13. CDR3 region: CASSTTTGQGRHEQFF. CDR3 DNA sequence: TGTGCCAGCAGCACTACCACGGGACAGGGCCGCCATGAGCAGTTCTTC.

Only a few counts were recorded for this clone. J is TRBJ2-2 and V is TRBV18, with D perhaps matching TRBD2 (6 bases). The V end was cut by 3 bases, the J end by 2 bases, with 10 bases between. The CDR3 runs 15 residues. Per germline, CDR1 KGHSH and CDR2 LQKENI. The CDR3 bases are TGTGCCAGCTCACCCGCAGGACTAAACACCGGGGAGCTGTTTTTT. It specifies CASSPAGLNTGELFF. The full variable domain, completed using reference TRBV18 and TRBJ2-2, is NAGVMQNPRHLVRRRGQEARLRCSPMKGHSHVYWYRQLPEEGLKFMVYLQKENIIDESGMPKERFSAEFPKEGPSILRIQQVVRGDSAAYFCASSPAGLNTGELFFGEGSRLTVL.

The genes are TRBV5-1 and TRBJ2-3; 7 bases align to TRBD2. V gave up 0 bases and J gave up 2 bases; unmatched junction bases: 9. This CDR3 has 17 residues. The germline CDR1 and CDR2 sequences are SGHRS and YFSETQ. The CDR3 is CASSLGREAFNTDTQYF. In nucleotides, the CDR3 is TGCGCCAGCAGCTTGGGACGGGAGGCCTTTAACACAGATACGCAGTATTTT.

The chain's CDR3 is CASSLQGRQETQYF. Written as DNA, the CDR3 is TGTGCCAGCAGCTTACAAGGACGCCAAGAGACCCAGTACTTC. The rearrangement joins TRBV7-9 to TRBJ2-5, with D unclear. This CDR3 has 14 residues. CDR1 and CDR2 from the germline V gene are SEHNR and FQNEAQ (reference sequence). The V and J ends lost 2 bases and 1 base respectively, with 8 bases between them.